Following are 32 T cell receptor beta chains from one sample sequenced in a study of cytomegalovirus exposure and HLA in healthy donors. PCR employed 60 Vbeta and 13 Jbeta primers. Some clones are missing from TCRdb's copy, which holds only in-frame ones; the method was immunoSEQ multiplex PCR. This sample has over 150,000 clones; over 60% occur once, and the top ten carry about 2.7%. The sequencing input was PBMCs. The source of these receptors is a woman under 40 in good health and CMV-seronegative.

This clone was recorded only once. This chain joins TRBV28 and TRBJ2-3, with D maybe TRBD1 (5 bases). The CDR3 spans 18 residues. Deletions cut 6 bases from V and 2 bases from J, with 24 bases between. CDR1 MDHEN and CDR2 SYDVKM come from the germline V gene. This CDR3 reads CASSKIRGYDRFTDTQYF. The CDR3 nucleotides read TGTGCCAGCAGCAAGATAAGGGGATACGACCGTTTCACAGATACGCAGTATTTT.

The V and J genes are TRBV25-1 and TRBJ2-5, with a possible D match to TRBD1 (5 bases). From germline, CDR1 is MGHDK and CDR2 SYGVNS. Trimming cost V 6 bases and J 1 base, with 12 bases left between them. The CDR3 is 14 amino acids. The CDR3 protein is CASSGDRTQETQYF. The DNA of the CDR3 is TGTGCCAGCAGCGGAGACAGAACCCAAGAGACCCAGTACTTC.

The rearrangement joins TRBV28 to TRBJ2-1, with TRBD2 identical over 13 bases. The CDR3 totals 17 residues. V shed 4 bases and J 7 bases; nucleotides not matched to a gene: 10. CDR1 is MDHEN and CDR2 is SYDVKM in the germline V gene. The CDR3 here is CASSSSSGLAGYNEQFF. In DNA form, the CDR3 reads TGTGCCAGCAGTTCCTCCTCGGGACTAGCGGGATATAATGAGCAGTTCTTC.

The gene calls are TRBV27 and TRBJ2-7; D perhaps matches TRBD1 (6 bases). V was shortened by 5 bases and J by 7 bases, with 18 bases between the two germline ends. The CDR3 sequence is 14 residues long. Germline V gene sequence: CDR1 MNHEY, CDR2 SMNVEV (reference sequence). CDR3 loop: CASSPLQTGNEQYF. CDR3 in DNA: TGTGCCAGCAGTCCCCTCCAGACAGGTAATGAGCAGTACTTC.

The rearrangement joins TRBV6-4 to TRBJ2-3; D is unresolved. This CDR3 has 14 residues. V lost 0 bases, J lost 1 base, and 5 bases lay in between. Germline CDR1 and CDR2: MRHNA and SNTAGT. CDR3 residues: CASSDSAGTDTQYF. CDR3 DNA: TGTGCCAGCAGTGACTCGGCGGGCACAGATACGCAGTATTTT.

The chain has TRBV6-6 and TRBJ2-2; the match to TRBD1 covers 8 bases. Trimming cost V 5 bases and J 1 base; bases outside gene matches: 6. The CDR3 runs to 16 residues. Germline CDR1 reads MNHNY; CDR2 reads SVGAGI (reference sequence). CDR3 in DNA: TGTGCCAGCAGTAGCACCGGGACAGGGAACACCGGGGAGCTGTTTTTT. Its protein product is CASSSTGTGNTGELFF.

This clone showed up just a few times. The gene calls are TRBV7-3 and TRBJ2-3, with D possibly TRBD1 on 5 matching bases. CDR1 is SGHTA and CDR2 is FQGTGA in the germline V gene. This CDR3 has 15 amino acids. Trimming stripped 1 base from V and 6 bases from J, with 14 bases between. CDR3 sequence (DNA): TGTGCCAGCAGCTTAAAGGCAGGGTCTAGGGATACGCAGTATTTT. Its protein is CASSLKAGSRDTQYF.

This chain connects TRBV5-6 to TRBJ2-7, with a tentative D call TRBD2 (6 bases). Germline CDR1 and CDR2: SGHDT and YYEEEE. Trimming took off 0 bases at V and 3 bases at J, with 7 bases between the two ends. The CDR3 totals 13 residues. CDR3 sequence reads: CASSLAGVYEQYF. The CDR3 DNA reads as TGTGCCAGCAGCTTGGCGGGAGTCTACGAGCAGTACTTC.

The chain is built from TRBV18 and TRBJ1-2, with D hard to call. The CDR3 contains 14 residues. V was shortened by 4 bases and J by 2 bases, with 11 bases between the two germline ends. Looked up from germline, CDR1 is KGHSH and CDR2 is LQKENI. In nucleotides, the CDR3 is TGTGCCAGCTCACAGGAGGATTTCAACTATGGCTACACCTTC. This encodes CASSQEDFNYGYTF.

This clone has a handful of counts. The chain has TRBV29-1 and TRBJ2-3; 9 nucleotides match TRBD2. This CDR3 has 13 residues. Looked up from germline, CDR1 is SQVTM and CDR2 is ANQGSEA. The J segment lost 1 base and the V segment lost 6 bases, leaving 2 bases of the junction unmatched. Here the CDR3 DNA reads TGCAGCGTCTGGACTAGCGGCACAGATACGCAGTATTTT. It encodes CSVWTSGTDTQYF.

This chain uses TRBV25-1 with TRBJ1-2, with 10 bases identical to TRBD1. The J segment lost 6 bases and the V segment lost 6 bases, leaving 7 bases of the junction unmatched. This CDR3 contains 14 residues. Germline values: CDR1 MGHDK, CDR2 SYGVNS. The CDR3 coding sequence is TGTGCCAGCAGCCCGGGACAGGGGATCCATGGCTACACCTTC. Translating it yields CASSPGQGIHGYTF.

As to this clone: At one end the junction does not follow the germline gene, possibly because of a read error. V is TRBV7-9 and J is TRBJ1-4; D unclear. Germline V gene lookup returns CDR1 SEHNR and CDR2 FQNEAQ (reference sequence). This CDR3 contains 15 residues. CDR3 residues: CSSSLVMGSREKLFF. The CDR3 nucleotides read TGTTCCAGCAGCTTAGTTATGGGGAGTCGGGAAAAACTGTTTTTT. The full variable domain, completed using reference TRBV7-9 and TRBJ1-4, is DTGVSQNPRHKITKRGQNVTFRCDPISEHNRLYWYRQTLGQGPEFLTYFQNEAQLEKSRLLSDRFSAERPKGSFSTLEIQRTEQGDSAMYLCSSSLVMGSREKLFFGSGTQLSVL.

The V gene is TRBV28, the J gene TRBJ1-1; 7 nucleotides line up with TRBD1. Germline values: CDR1 MDHEN, CDR2 SYDVKM. The CDR3 has 13 amino acids. The J segment lost 4 bases and the V segment lost 6 bases, leaving 5 bases of the junction unmatched. Written as DNA, the CDR3 is TGTGCCAGCAGGATTACAGGGGCCACTGAAGCTTTCTTT. Its translation: CASRITGATEAFF.

The chain uses TRBV6-4 and TRBJ1-6; D gene uncertain. This CDR3 comprises 13 residues. V was pared by 3 bases and J by 7 bases, with 7 bases between. Per the germline V gene, CDR1 is MRHNA and CDR2 is SNTAGT. CDR3 DNA: TGTGCCAGCAGTGAGGCAGAAAATTCACCCCTCCACTTT. As protein: CASSEAENSPLHF.

Details on this clone: One end of the junction fails to match germline, which may point to a read error. The chain carries TRBV5-4 and TRBJ2-7; the D is unclear. CDR3 size: 14 residues. Germline assignment: CDR1 SGHNT and CDR2 YYREEE (reference sequence). CDR3 protein: CASSFSLGSNEQYF. CDR3 coding DNA: TGTGCCAGCAGCTTCTCCCTTGGCTCCAACGAGCAGTACTTC.

Comments on this clone: At the DNA level, this CDR3 is encoded by other sequences in the same sample as well. The genes are TRBV19 and TRBJ2-5, with D possibly TRBD1 on 6 matching bases. Trimming took 6 bases from V and 3 from J, leaving 11 bases between them. The CDR3 length is 13 residues. Germline CDR1 is LNHDA and CDR2 is SQIVND (reference sequence). The CDR3 DNA reads as TGTGCCAGTAGCACAGGGTTAGAAGAGACCCAGTACTTC. Translation gives CASSTGLEETQYF.

V is TRBV11-3 and J is TRBJ2-1; 8 bases match TRBD2. Germline V gene data show CDR1 as SGHNT and CDR2 as YENEEA. V was clipped by 3 bases and J by 6 bases; unmatched bases: 7. The CDR3 totals 15 residues. In DNA form, the CDR3 reads TGTGCCAGCAGCTTCTCGCGGGAGGTTAGCAATGAGCAGTTCTTC. Amino acids: CASSFSREVSNEQFF.

This chain joins TRBV5-6 and TRBJ1-1; 9 nucleotides align to TRBD1. The CDR3 runs to 14 residues. V shed 4 bases and J 5 bases; nucleotides not matched to a gene: 6. Germline CDR1 SGHDT, CDR2 YYEEEE. The CDR3 region has the DNA TGTGCCAGCAGCCAGGACAGGGGTGGGACTGAAGCTTTCTTT. Residues: CASSQDRGGTEAFF.

The table lists this clone with a few counts. J is TRBJ2-2 and V is TRBV4-3; D remains unclear. V shed 1 base and J shed 1 base, with 10 bases lying between them. The CDR3 length is 16 residues. Germline V CDR1 and CDR2: LGHNA, YSLEER. In DNA, the CDR3 is TGCGCCAGCAGCCAAGTCGGCGGAAAGAACACCGGGGAGCTGTTTTTT. Translation: CASSQVGGKNTGELFF.

V usage is TRBV5-1 and J usage is TRBJ1-1; D call uncertain. Per germline, CDR1 SGHRS and CDR2 YFSETQ. The CDR3 runs 13 residues. Between the trimmed V and J ends, which lost 5 bases and 1 base, there was a span of 9 bases. CDR3 nucleotides: TGCGCCAGCAGGAGGGCGGCGAACACTGAAGCTTTCTTT. It encodes CASRRAANTEAFF. Supplemented by reference TRBV5-1 and TRBJ1-1, the full variable domain reads KAGVTQTPRYLIKTRGQQVTLSCSPISGHRSVSWYQQTPGQGLQFLFEYFSETQRNKGNFPGRFSGRQFSNSRSEMNVSTLELGDSALYLCASRRAANTEAFFGQGTRLTVV.

CDR3 coding DNA: TGTGCCAGCAGAAACGGACTAGCGATAGATGAGACCCAGTACTTC. This codes for CASRNGLAIDETQYF. The rearrangement uses TRBV6-5 and TRBJ2-5; 9 nucleotides align to TRBD2. Germline trimming cut 6 bases from V and 5 bases from J; bases unmatched to any gene: 10. Looked up from germline, CDR1 is MNHEY and CDR2 is SVGAGI. The CDR3 has 15 amino acids.

V is TRBV15 and J is TRBJ2-3; 10 nucleotides match TRBD2. V gave up 4 bases and J gave up 7 bases; unmatched junction bases: 5. The CDR3 contains 14 residues. Germline CDR1 and CDR2: LNHNV and YYDKDF (reference sequence). The CDR3, as DNA: TGTGCCACCAGCATTGGACTAGCGGACTATACGCAGTATTTT. It translates to CATSIGLADYTQYF.

The CDR3 loop reads CASSLRGKTSMRQETQYF. The CDR3 region has the DNA TGTGCCAGCAGCTTGAGAGGGAAGACTAGCATGAGGCAAGAGACCCAGTACTTC. The chain is built from TRBV11-2 and TRBJ2-5; the match to TRBD2 covers 7 bases. This CDR3 is 18 amino acids long. The germline CDR1 and CDR2 sequences are SGHAT and FQNNGV. The trim removed 3 bases at V and 2 bases at J, leaving 15 bases unmatched.

V usage is TRBV18 and J usage is TRBJ1-1, with TRBD1 matching over 8 bases. V trimming: 3 bases; J trimming: 1 base; junction bases outside the gene matches: 1. The CDR3 has 14 residues. Germline lookup yields CDR1 KGHSH and CDR2 LQKENI. This CDR3 reads CASSPDRENTEAFF. CDR3 coding DNA: TGTGCCAGCTCACCGGACAGGGAGAACACTGAAGCTTTCTTT.

This clone has ten or more counts. The rearrangement uses TRBV2 and TRBJ1-1; 7 bases match TRBD1. Germline assignment: CDR1 SNHLY and CDR2 FYNNEI. The CDR3 has 14 amino acids. Trimming removed 6 bases from V and 1 base from J; junction bases left unmatched: 5. CDR3 in amino acids: CASSQTGWNTEAFF. CDR3 sequence (DNA): TGTGCCAGCAGCCAGACAGGGTGGAACACTGAAGCTTTCTTT. The variable domain in full, with the rest retrieved from reference TRBV2 and TRBJ1-1, is EPEVTQTPSHQVTQMGQEVILRCVPISNHLYFYWYRQILGQKVEFLVSFYNNEISEKSEIFDDQFSVERPDGSNFTLKIRSTKLEDSAMYFCASSQTGWNTEAFFGQGTRLTVV.

The gene calls are TRBV7-2 and TRBJ1-2, with D perhaps TRBD1 (6 bases). CDR3 length: 14 residues. Trimming shortened V by 2 bases and J by 12 bases, and 19 bases separated the two germline ends. Germline CDR1 reads SGHTA; CDR2 reads FQGNSA. CDR3 DNA sequence: TGTGCCAGCAGCTTAATAGACCGTGACCCAGGGGACACCTTC. Protein product: CASSLIDRDPGDTF.

This chain links TRBV6-5 with TRBJ1-3; tentatively, D is TRBD1 (5 bases). Germline assignment: CDR1 MNHEY and CDR2 SVGAGI. This CDR3 comprises 14 residues. The ends were cut back, 5 bases at V and 4 bases at J, with 12 bases in the middle. CDR3 residues: CASSRSKGGNTIYF. CDR3 nucleotides: TGTGCCAGCAGTCGATCCAAGGGGGGAAACACCATATATTTT.

This clone was detected once. The chain links TRBV10-3 to TRBJ1-5, with D unresolved. The CDR3 extends over 17 amino acids. From germline, CDR1 is ENHRY and CDR2 SYGVKD. With 0 bases removed from V and 0 bases from J, the gap between germline ends came to 12 bases. CDR3 nucleotides: TGTGCCATCAGTGAGTCGAGAGGAGATTATAGCAATCAGCCCCAGCATTTT. This encodes CAISESRGDYSNQPQHF.

This rearrangement joins TRBV2 to TRBJ2-7; tentatively, D is TRBD2 (5 bases). Trimming shortened V by 0 bases and J by 0 bases, and 15 bases separated the two germline ends. Per the germline V gene, CDR1 is SNHLY and CDR2 is FYNNEI. The CDR3 is 17 amino acids. As DNA, the CDR3 is TGTGCCAGCAGTGAAGCATCCTCGCGGGCGAACTCCTACGAGCAGTACTTC. Translated: CASSEASSRANSYEQYF.

The rearrangement joins TRBV7-2 to TRBJ1-2; the D is unclear. Germline CDR1 and CDR2: SGHTA and FQGNSA. The CDR3 length is 14 residues. V was cut by 0 bases and J by 5 bases, with 10 bases left in between. This CDR3 is CASSLAAGGYGYTF. CDR3 DNA: TGTGCCAGCAGCTTAGCAGCAGGAGGGTATGGCTACACCTTC. The complete variable domain, with remaining parts taken from reference TRBV7-2 and TRBJ1-2, reads GAGVSQSPSNKVTEKGKDVELRCDPISGHTALYWYRQSLGQGLEFLIYFQGNSAPDKSGLPSDRFSAERTGGSVSTLTIQRTQQEDSAVYLCASSLAAGGYGYTFGSGTRLTVV.

The gene calls are TRBV7-2 and TRBJ2-4; TRBD2 matches at 9 bases. The CDR3 contains 18 residues. V lost 6 bases, J lost 2 bases, and 14 bases stayed unmatched. Germline V gives CDR1 SGHTA, CDR2 FQGNSA. This CDR3 reads CASRPGGSGSGTKNIQYF. In nucleotides, the CDR3 is TGTGCCAGCAGACCCGGGGGTAGCGGGAGTGGTACCAAAAACATTCAGTACTTC.

This clone occurred a few times. The rearrangement joins TRBV9 to TRBJ1-4, with 8 bases matching TRBD1. The J segment lost 7 bases and the V segment lost 0 bases, leaving 8 bases of the junction unmatched. This CDR3 region has 16 residues. The germline CDR1 and CDR2 sequences are SGDLS and YYNGEE. Here the CDR3 DNA reads TGTGCCAGCAGCGTAGGGTCAGGGGGCGCAGGTGAAAAACTGTTTTTT. It translates to CASSVGSGGAGEKLFF.